This T cell receptor (beta chain) was documented in a study of T-cell reconstitution after alpha-beta-depleted transplantation in children. This sample's TCRbeta library carried unique molecular identifier barcodes. A single record per CDR3 protein comes from TCRdb applying MiXCR to the PCR reads. The sample holds roughly 89,000 distinct CDR3 sequences, 12% seen once. Germline V gene sequence: CDR1 LGHNA, CDR2 YSLEER. The CDR3 totals 16 residues. The germline V and J ends were trimmed by 0 bases and 1 base, with 11 bases remaining between them. Ten or more counts support this clonotype. V is TRBV4-3 and J is TRBJ2-3; maybe TRBD1 (6 bases). The input for sequencing was PBMCs from the stem cell graft donor, taken from the stem cell graft. This clonotype was sampled from a human donor who donated a stem cell graft to a child with inherited bone marrow failure. The CDR3 loop reads CASSQDAGVGTDTQYF. As DNA, the CDR3 is TGCGCCAGCAGCCAAGATGCAGGGGTTGGCACAGATACGCAGTATTTT.